This TCR beta chain derives from a study of T cell repertoires in cytomegalovirus infection. TCRdb re-analysed the reads in MiXCR, keeping a single row per CDR3 protein. Altogether around 310,000 distinct CDR3 sequences are present, about a sixth being singletons, with the ten largest covering approximately 12%. This clonotype has just a few counts. This clonotype was obtained from a human donor in good health (CMV status not recorded). Some clones in this sample may be carry-over from other donors' samples. The sample was PBMCs.

CDR3 protein: CASSFRTSGIQETQYF. CDR3 nucleotide sequence: TGTGCCAGCAGCTTCCGGACTAGCGGGATCCAAGAGACCCAGTACTTC. The J gene is TRBJ2-5, the V gene TRBV7-9, with 12 bases fitting TRBD2. The CDR3 extends over 16 amino acids. Trimming took 3 bases from V and 1 from J; bases not matched to a gene: 3. Germline CDR1 reads SEHNR; CDR2 reads FQNEAQ (reference sequence).